The source of this T cell receptor (beta chain) is a study of T cell responses to AZD1222 COVID-19 vaccine. Of note for this clone: As yet, its antigen is unknown.

V was clipped by 4 bases and J by 8 bases, with 21 bases between them. Germline CDR1 reads SGDLS; CDR2 reads YYNGEE. The CDR3 is 16 amino acids. Study-level findings and limits: The peak T cell response came first, and repertoires were sampled only after it.

The repertoire was sequenced with immunoSEQ multiplex PCR; TCRdb's copy has only in-frame clones and lacks some. The repertoire holds some 130,000 clones, 88% seen once, with 18% in the top ten. This chain links TRBV9 with TRBJ1-4, with TRBD1 as a possible D gene (5 bases). Specimen: peripheral blood, collected on day 0 of MenACWY control vaccination. The clonotype originates from an adult in good health. CDR3 nucleotides: TGTGCCAGCAGCCCCAACCCAGGGACTGCCTCAGAAAAACTGTTTTTT. Protein: CASSPNPGTASEKLFF.